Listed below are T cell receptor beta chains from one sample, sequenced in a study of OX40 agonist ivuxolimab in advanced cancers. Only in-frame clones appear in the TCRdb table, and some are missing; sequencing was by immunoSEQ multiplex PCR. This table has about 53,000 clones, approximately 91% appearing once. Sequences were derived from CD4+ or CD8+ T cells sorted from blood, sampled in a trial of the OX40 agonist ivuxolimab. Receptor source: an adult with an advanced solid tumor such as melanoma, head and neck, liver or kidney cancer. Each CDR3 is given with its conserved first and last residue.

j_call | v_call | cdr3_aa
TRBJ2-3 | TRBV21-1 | CASSTLMTGTDTQYF
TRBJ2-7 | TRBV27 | CASSGGWNYEQYF
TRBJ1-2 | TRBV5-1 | CASSLNNKDYNYGYTF
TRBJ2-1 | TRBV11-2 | CASSLYLDSKQQFF
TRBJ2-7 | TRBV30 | CAWSPNPFEQYF
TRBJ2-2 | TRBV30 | CAGRGTTNTGELFF
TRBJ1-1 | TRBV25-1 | CASSAHLGTTEAFF
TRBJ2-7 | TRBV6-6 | CASSYSWEQYF
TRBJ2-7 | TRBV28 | CASSLAPRTEQYF
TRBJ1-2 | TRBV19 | CASSISEINYGYTF
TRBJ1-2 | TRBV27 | CASSLGTGLGGYTF
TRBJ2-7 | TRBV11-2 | CASSSPSYEQYF
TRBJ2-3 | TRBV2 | CASSASGGAGTDTQYF
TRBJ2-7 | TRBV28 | CASSSPPRLLYEQYF
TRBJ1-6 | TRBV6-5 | CASSYSAGLSPLHF
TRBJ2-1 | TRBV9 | CASSLLGTGGNEQFF
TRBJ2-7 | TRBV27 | CASSQGTHSYEQYF
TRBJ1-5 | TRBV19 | CASQSAGYSNQPQHF
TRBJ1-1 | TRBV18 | CASSPPNSPNTEAFF
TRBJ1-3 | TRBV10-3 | CAISSPVDTSSGNTIYF
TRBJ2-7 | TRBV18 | CASSPPGQGAHEQYF
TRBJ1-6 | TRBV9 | CASQRTGDKNSPLHF
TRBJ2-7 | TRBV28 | CASRPGTAFYEQYF
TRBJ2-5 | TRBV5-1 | CASRSGTSGGSQETQYF
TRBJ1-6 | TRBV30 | CAGGTSNSPLHF
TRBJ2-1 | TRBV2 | CASRDGSGGAWVEEQFF
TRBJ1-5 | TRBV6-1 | CASSEARTTVSNQPQHF